The present T cell receptor beta chain was sequenced within a study of CD8 T cells in ankylosing spondylitis listed by TCRdb under 2017. With respect to the entire study: The study profiled T cell receptor beta repertoires in healthy donors and ankylosing spondylitis patients to find disease-linked TCR variants. Samples of peripheral blood were taken, and for ankylosing spondylitis patients, synovial fluid was collected as well. The whole study cohort included about a hundred healthy donors and about two dozen ankylosing spondylitis patients.

What the research found in general, with its limitations: The disease-linked clones showed a CD8+ phenotype and occurred at relatively low frequencies in peripheral blood. Some motif variants had previously been reported in the synovial fluid and blood of reactive arthritis patients, which suggests shared mechanisms of disease initiation. Significant enrichment of the disease-linked clones was reported in matched synovial fluid samples from ankylosing spondylitis patients. Blood from ankylosing spondylitis patients appeared to be characterized by a TCR beta motif composed of roughly 8 highly homologous amino acid variants.

Instrument on record: Illumina HiSeq 2500. Quantitative 5'-RACE with molecular barcodes was used to prepare TCR beta libraries. Regarding the original processing steps: A new computational method based on a probabilistic model of VDJ rearrangement was used to identify disease-linked TCR variants. TCRdb reprocessing: public reads trimmed at Q25 with fastp, clones called with MiXCR, in-frame beta chains kept. Under each unique CDR3 protein, matching rows form one entry showing the most common genes and DNA. It is TCRdb's table, rather than the study itself, that gives the V and J calls and clone size. For this sample the table gives just under 95,000 distinct CDR3 sequences, of which roughly 8.8% were detected only once. The ten biggest clones cover 4.5% to 5.5% of the sample. This clonotype was detected ten times or more. Its antigen remains undetermined. Base qualities are not provided; no much larger clone lies one nucleotide away.

The V end loses 0 bases and the J end loses 1 base, and a stretch of 8 bases separates them. The CDR3 starts with the cysteine, ends with the phenylalanine, and has 14 residues. The entry retains the CDR3 DNA only, 42 bases that are in frame from base 1. CDR1 and CDR2 are drawn from the germline V gene: SGHDT, YYEEEE. The V and J segments used are TRBV5-6 and TRBJ2-7, with no reliable assignment of the D segment. The sequenced material came from blood, either unsorted or a sorted T cell fraction (not recorded which). This TCR came from a male donor with ankylosing spondylitis or in good health (not recorded which). The CDR3 is CASSLAFVSYEQYF. The DNA sequence reads TGTGCCAGCAGCTTGGCTTTTGTTTCCTACGAGCAGTACTTC.